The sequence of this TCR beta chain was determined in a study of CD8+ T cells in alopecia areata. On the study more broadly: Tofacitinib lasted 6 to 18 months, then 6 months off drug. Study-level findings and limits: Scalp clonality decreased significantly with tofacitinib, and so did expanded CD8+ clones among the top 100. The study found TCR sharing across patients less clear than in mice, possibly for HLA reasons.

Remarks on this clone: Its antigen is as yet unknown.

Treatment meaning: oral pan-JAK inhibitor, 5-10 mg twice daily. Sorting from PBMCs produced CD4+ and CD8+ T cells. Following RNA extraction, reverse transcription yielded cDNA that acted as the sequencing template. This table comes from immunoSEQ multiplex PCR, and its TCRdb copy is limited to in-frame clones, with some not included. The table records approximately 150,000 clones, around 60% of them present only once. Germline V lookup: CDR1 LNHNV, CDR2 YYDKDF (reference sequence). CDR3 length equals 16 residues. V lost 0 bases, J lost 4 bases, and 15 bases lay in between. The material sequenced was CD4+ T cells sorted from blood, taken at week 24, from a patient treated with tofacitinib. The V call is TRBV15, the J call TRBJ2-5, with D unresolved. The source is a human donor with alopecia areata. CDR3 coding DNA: TGTGCCACCAGCAGAGAGTCTCCGCTCCTCCCAGAGACCCAGTACTTC. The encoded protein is CATSRESPLLPETQYF.